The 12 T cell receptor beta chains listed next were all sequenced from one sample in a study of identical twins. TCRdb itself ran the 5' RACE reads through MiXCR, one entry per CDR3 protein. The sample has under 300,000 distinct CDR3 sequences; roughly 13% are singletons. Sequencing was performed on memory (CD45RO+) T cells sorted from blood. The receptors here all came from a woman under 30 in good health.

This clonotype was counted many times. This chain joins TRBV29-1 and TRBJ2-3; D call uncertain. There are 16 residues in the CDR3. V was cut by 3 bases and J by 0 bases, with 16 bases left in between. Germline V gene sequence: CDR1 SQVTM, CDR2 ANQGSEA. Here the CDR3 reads CSVDDRKRVSTDTQYF. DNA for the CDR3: TGCAGCGTTGACGATAGAAAAAGGGTTAGCACAGATACGCAGTATTTT.

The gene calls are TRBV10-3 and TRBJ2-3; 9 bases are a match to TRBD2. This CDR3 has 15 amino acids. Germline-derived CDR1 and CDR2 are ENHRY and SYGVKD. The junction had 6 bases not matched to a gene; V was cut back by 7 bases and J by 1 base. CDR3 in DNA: TGTGCCATCAACGGAGAGCGGGGGGGCACAGATACGCAGTATTTT. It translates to CAINGERGGTDTQYF.

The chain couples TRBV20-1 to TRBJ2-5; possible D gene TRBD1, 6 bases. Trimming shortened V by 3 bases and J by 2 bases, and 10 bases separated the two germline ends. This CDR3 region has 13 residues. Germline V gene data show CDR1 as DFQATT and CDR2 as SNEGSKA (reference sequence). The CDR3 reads CSASLTGQETQYF. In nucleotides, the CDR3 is TGCAGTGCTAGTTTGACAGGACAAGAGACCCAGTACTTC.

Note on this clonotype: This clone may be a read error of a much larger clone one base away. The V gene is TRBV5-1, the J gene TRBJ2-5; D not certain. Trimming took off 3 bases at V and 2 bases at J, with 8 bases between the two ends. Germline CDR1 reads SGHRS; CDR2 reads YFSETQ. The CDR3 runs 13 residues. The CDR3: CASSSGDQETQYF. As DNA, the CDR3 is TGCGCCAGCAGCTCGGGCGATCAAGAGACCCAGTACTTC.

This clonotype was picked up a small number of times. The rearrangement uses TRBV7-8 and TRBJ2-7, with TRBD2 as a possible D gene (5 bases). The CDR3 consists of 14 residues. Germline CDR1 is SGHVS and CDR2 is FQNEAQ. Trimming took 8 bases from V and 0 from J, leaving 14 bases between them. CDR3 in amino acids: CASGTGIISYEQYF. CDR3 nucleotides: TGTGCCAGCGGAACCGGGATTATCTCCTACGAGCAGTACTTC.

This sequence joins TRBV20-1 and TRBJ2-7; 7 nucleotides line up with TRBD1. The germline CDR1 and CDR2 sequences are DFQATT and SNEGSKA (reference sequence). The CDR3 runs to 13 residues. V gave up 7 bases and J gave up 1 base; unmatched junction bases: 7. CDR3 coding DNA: TGCAGTGGTCGGGACAGTCTGTCCTACGAGCAGTACTTC. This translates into CSGRDSLSYEQYF.

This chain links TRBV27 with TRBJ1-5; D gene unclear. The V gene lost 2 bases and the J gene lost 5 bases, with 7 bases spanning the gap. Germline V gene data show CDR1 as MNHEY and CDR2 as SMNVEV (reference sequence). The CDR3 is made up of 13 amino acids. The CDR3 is CASSLGQYQPQHF. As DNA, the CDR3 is TGTGCCAGCAGTTTAGGGCAGTATCAGCCCCAGCATTTT.

CDR3 loop: CASSQDSSGTYYEQYF. The DNA for the CDR3 is TGTGCCAGCAGCCAGGATTCAAGCGGGACCTACTACGAGCAGTACTTC. V usage is TRBV4-2 and J usage is TRBJ2-7; 7 nucleotides agree with TRBD2. J gave up 3 bases and V 3 bases, and 11 bases lay outside the gene matches. Germline CDR1 is LGHNA and CDR2 is YNFKEQ. This CDR3 is built from 16 residues.

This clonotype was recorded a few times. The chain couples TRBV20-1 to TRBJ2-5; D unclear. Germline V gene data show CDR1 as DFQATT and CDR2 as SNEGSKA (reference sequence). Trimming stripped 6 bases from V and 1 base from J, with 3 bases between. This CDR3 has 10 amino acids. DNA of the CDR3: TGCAGTGCAGCCCAAGAGACCCAGTACTTC. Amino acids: CSAAQETQYF.

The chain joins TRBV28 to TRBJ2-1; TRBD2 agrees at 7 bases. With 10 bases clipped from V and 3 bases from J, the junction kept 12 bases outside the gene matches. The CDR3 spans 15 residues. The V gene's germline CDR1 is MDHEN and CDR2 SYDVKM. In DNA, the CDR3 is TGTGCCATCTGTCCGGGCGGGAGAGTCTACAATGAGCAGTTCTTC. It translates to CAICPGGRVYNEQFF.

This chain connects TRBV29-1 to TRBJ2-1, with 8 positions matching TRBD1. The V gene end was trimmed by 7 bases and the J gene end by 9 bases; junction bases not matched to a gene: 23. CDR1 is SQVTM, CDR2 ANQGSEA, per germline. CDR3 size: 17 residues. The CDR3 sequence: CSARWGSDRGFDTEQFF. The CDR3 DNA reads TGCAGCGCCCGTTGGGGCTCCGACAGGGGTTTTGACACTGAGCAGTTCTTC.

The CDR3 nucleotides are TGCAGCGCCCGGACAGAAGCCTACGAGCAGTACTTC. It codes for CSARTEAYEQYF. The chain recombines TRBV29-1 with TRBJ2-7, with D maybe TRBD1 (6 bases). This CDR3 comprises 12 residues. Germline CDR1 is SQVTM and CDR2 is ANQGSEA. Trimming shortened V by 7 bases and J by 2 bases, and 12 bases separated the two germline ends.